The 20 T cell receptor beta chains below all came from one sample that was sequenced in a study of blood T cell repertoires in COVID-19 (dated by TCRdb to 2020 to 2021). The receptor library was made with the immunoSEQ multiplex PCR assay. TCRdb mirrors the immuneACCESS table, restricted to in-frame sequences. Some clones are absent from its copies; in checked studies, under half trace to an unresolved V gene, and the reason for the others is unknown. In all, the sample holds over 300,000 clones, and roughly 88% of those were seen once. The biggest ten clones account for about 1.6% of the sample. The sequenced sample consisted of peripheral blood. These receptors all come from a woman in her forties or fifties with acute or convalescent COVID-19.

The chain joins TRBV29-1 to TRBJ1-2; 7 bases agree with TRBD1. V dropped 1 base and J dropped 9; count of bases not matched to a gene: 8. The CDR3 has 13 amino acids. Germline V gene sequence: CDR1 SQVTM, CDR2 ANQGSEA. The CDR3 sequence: CSVEGIQGSSYTF. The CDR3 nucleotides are TGCAGCGTTGAAGGAATACAGGGGAGTAGCTACACCTTC.

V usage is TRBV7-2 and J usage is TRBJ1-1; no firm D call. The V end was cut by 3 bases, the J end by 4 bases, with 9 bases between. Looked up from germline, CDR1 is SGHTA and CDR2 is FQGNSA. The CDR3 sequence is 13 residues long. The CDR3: CASSFGLFTEAFF. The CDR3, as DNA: TGTGCCAGCAGCTTCGGACTGTTCACTGAAGCTTTCTTT.

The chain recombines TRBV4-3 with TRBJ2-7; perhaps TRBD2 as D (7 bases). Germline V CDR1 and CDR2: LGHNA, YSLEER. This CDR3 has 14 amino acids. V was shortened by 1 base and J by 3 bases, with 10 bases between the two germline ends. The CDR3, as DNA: TGCGCCAGCAGCCAAGGGGAGGGGGGCTACGAGCAGTACTTC. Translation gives CASSQGEGGYEQYF.

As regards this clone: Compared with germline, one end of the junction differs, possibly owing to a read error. The CDR3 protein is CASSPDREREQFF. The CDR3 DNA follows: TGTGCTAGCAGCCCGGACAGGGAGCGTGAGCAGTTCTTC. The J gene is TRBJ2-1, the V gene TRBV7-7; 8 bases align to TRBD1. The CDR3 has 13 amino acids. The V gene's germline CDR1 is SSHAT and CDR2 FNYEAQ (reference sequence).

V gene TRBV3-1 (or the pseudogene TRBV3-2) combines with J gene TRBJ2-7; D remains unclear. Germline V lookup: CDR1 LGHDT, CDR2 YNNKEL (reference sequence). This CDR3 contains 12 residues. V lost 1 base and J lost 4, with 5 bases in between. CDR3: CASSQVQYEQYF. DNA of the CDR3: TGTGCCAGCAGCCAAGTCCAGTACGAGCAGTACTTC.

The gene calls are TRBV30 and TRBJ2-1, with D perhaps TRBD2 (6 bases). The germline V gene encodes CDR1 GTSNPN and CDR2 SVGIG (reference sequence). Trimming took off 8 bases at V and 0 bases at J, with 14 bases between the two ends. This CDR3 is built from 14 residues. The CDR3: CAGTRGSSYNEQFF. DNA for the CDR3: TGTGCCGGGACTCGGGGGAGCTCCTACAATGAGCAGTTCTTC.

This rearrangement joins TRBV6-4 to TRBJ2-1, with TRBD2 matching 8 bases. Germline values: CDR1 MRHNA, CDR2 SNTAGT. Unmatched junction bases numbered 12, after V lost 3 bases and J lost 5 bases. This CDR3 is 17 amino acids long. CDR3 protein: CASSETPGGPRDNEQFF. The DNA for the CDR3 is TGTGCCAGCAGTGAGACACCGGGAGGGCCGCGCGACAATGAGCAGTTCTTC.

The chain's CDR3 is CASGRDRTNEKLFF. Written as DNA, the CDR3 is TGTGCCAGCGGAAGGGACAGAACTAATGAAAAACTGTTTTTT. The chain links TRBV2 to TRBJ1-4, with 7 bases matching TRBD1. The length of the CDR3 is 14 residues. V shed 8 bases and J 1 base; nucleotides not matched to a gene: 4. Looked up from germline, CDR1 is SNHLY and CDR2 is FYNNEI.

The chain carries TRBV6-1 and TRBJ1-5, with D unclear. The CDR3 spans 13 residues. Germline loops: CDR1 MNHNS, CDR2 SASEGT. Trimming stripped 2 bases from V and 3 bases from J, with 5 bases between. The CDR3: CASSEQNNQPQHF. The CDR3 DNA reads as TGTGCCAGCAGTGAACAGAACAATCAGCCCCAGCATTTT.

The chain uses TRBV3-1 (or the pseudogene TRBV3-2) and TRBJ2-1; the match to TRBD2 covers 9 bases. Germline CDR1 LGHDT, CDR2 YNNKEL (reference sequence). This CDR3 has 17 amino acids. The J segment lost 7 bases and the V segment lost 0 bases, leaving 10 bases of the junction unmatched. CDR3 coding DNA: TGTGCCAGCAGCCAAGATTTAGAGACTAGCGGATATAATGAGCAGTTCTTC. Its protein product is CASSQDLETSGYNEQFF.

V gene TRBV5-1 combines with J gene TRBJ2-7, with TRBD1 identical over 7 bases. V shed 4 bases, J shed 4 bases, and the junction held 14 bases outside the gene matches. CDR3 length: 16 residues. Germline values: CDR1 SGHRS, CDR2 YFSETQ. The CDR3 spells CASSHDLGQLDYEQYF. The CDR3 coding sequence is TGCGCCAGCAGCCACGACCTGGGACAGTTAGATTACGAGCAGTACTTC.

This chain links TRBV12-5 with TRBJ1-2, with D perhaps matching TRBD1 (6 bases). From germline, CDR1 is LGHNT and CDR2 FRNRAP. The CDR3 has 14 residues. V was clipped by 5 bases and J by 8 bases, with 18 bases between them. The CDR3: CASGPISTGSGYTF. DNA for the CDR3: TGTGCTAGTGGTCCCATTTCGACAGGATCCGGCTACACCTTC.

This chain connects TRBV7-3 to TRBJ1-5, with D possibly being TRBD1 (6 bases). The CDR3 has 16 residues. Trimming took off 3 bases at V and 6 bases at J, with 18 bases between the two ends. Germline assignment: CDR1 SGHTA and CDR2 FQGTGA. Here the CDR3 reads CASSLGAGKSGQPQHF. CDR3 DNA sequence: TGTGCCAGCAGCTTGGGGGCCGGGAAATCGGGTCAGCCCCAGCATTTT. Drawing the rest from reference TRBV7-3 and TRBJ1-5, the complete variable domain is GAGVSQTPSNKVTEKGKYVELRCDPISGHTALYWYRQSLGQGPEFLIYFQGTGAADDSGLPNDRFFAVRPEGSVSTLKIQRTERGDSAVYLCASSLGAGKSGQPQHFGDGTRLSIL.

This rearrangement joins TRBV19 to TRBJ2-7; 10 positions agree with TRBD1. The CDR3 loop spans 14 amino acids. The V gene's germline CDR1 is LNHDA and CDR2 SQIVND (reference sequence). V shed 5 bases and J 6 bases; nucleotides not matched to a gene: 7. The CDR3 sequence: CASSLTGGPFEQYF. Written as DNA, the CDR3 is TGTGCCAGTAGTCTGACAGGGGGCCCTTTCGAGCAGTACTTC.

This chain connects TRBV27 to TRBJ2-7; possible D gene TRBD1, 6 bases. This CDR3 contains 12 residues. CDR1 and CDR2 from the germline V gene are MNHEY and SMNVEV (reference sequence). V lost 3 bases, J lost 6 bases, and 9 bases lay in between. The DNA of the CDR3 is TGTGCCAGCAGTTTTATAGGGGGCGAGCAGTACTTC. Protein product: CASSFIGGEQYF.

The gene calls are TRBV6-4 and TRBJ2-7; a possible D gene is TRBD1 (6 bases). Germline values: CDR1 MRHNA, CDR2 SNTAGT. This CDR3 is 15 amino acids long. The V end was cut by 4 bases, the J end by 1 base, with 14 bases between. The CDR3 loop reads CASSVGTPSSYEQYF. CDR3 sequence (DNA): TGTGCCAGCAGTGTGGGGACACCCAGTTCCTACGAGCAGTACTTC.

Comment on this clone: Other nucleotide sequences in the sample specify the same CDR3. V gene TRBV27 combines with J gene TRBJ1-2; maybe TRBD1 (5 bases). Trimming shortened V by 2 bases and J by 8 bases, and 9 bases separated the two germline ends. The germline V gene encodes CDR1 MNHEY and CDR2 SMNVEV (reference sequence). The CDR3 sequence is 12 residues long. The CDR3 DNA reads TGTGCCAGCAGTTTAGCGGGGGACGGCTACACCTTC. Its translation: CASSLAGDGYTF.

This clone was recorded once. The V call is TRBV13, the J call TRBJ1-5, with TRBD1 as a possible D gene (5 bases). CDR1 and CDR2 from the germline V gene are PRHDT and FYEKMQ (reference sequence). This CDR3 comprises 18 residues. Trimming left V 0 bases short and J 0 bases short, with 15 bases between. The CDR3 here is CASSLGRLQVRSNQPQHF. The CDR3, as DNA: TGTGCCAGCAGCTTAGGGAGGCTACAGGTCCGTAGCAATCAGCCCCAGCATTTT.

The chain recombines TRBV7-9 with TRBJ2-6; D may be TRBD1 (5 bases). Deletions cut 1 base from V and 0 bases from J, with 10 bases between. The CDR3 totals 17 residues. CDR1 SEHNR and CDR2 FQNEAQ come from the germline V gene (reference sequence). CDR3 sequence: CASSLERQNSGANVLTF. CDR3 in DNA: TGTGCCAGCAGCTTAGAAAGACAGAACTCTGGGGCCAACGTCCTGACTTTC.

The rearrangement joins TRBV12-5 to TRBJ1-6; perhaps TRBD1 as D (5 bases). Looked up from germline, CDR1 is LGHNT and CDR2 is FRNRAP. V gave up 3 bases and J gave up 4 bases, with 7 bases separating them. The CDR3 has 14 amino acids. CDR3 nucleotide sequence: TGTGCTAGTGGTTTCAGGGCTTATAATTCACCCCTCCACTTT. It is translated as CASGFRAYNSPLHF. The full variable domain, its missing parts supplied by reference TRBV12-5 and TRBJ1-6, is DARVTQTPRHKVTEMGQEVTMRCQPILGHNTVFWYRQTMMQGLELLAYFRNRAPLDDSGMPKDRFSAEMPDATLATLKIQPSEPRDSAVYFCASGFRAYNSPLHFGNGTRLTVT.